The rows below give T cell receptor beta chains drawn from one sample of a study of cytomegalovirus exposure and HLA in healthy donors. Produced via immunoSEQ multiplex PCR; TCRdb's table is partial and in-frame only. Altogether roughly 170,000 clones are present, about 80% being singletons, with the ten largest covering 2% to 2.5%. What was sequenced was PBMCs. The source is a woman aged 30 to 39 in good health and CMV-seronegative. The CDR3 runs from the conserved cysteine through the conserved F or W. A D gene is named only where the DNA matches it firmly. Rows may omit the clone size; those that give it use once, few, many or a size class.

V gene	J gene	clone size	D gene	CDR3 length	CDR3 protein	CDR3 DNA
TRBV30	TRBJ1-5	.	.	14	CAWNGQYSNQPQHF	TGTGCCTGGAATGGGCAGTATAGCAATCAGCCCCAGCATTTT
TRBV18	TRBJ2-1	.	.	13	CASSPGLRETQFF	TGTGCCAGCTCACCCGGACTCAGAGAGACACAGTTCTTC
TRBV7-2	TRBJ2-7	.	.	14	CASSSSDSYYEQYF	TGTGCCAGCAGCTCGAGTGACAGTTACTACGAGCAGTACTTC
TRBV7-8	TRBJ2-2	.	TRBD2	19	CASSLGVTWTSGRSGELFF	TGTGCCAGCAGCTTAGGAGTGACTTGGACTAGCGGGAGGTCCGGGGAGCTGTTTTTT
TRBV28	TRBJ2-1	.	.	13	CASTSGPNRIEFF	TGTGCCAGCACCTCAGGCCCAAACAGAATTGAGTTCTTC
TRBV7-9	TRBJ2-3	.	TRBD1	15	CASSLEGTGTDTQYF	TGTGCCAGCAGCTTAGAAGGGACAGGAACAGATACGCAGTATTTT
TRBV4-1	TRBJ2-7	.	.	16	CASSQGRAKGGYEQYF	TGCGCCAGCAGCCAAGGCCGAGCAAAAGGAGGCTACGAGCAGTACTTC
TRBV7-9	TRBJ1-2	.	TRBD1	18	CASSSEGARSTANYGYTF	TGTGCCAGCAGCTCTGAGGGGGCTAGGAGTACGGCTAACTATGGCTACACCTTC
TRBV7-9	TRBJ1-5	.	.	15	CASSFEGGSNQPQHF	TGTGCCAGCAGTTTCGAGGGAGGTAGCAATCAGCCCCAGCATTTT
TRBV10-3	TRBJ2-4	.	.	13	CAISESETVIQYF	TGTGCCATCAGTGAGTCGGAGACAGTCATTCAGTACTTC
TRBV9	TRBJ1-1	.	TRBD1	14	CASSVAGQGFEAFF	TGTGCCAGCAGCGTAGCAGGACAGGGCTTTGAAGCTTTCTTT
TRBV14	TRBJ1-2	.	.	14	CASSQVAGNYGYTF	TGTGCCAGCAGCCAAGTCGCAGGGAACTATGGCTACACCTTC
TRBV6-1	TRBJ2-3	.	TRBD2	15	CASRGLAGEPDTQYF	TGTGCCAGCAGAGGACTAGCGGGGGAGCCAGATACGCAGTATTTT
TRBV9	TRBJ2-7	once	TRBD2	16	CASSEGTSGRNYEQYF	TGTGCCAGCAGCGAAGGGACTAGCGGGAGAAATTACGAGCAGTACTTC
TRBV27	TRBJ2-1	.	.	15	CASSPDGGSPSEQFF	TGTGCCAGCAGCCCGGATGGGGGCTCGCCCAGCGAGCAGTTCTTC
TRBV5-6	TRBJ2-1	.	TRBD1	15	CASSLVGGSHNEQFF	TGTGCCAGCAGCTTGGTAGGGGGCAGCCACAATGAGCAGTTCTTC
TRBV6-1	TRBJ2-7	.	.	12	CASSEGGYEQYF	TGTGCCAGCAGTGAGGGGGGCTACGAGCAGTACTTC
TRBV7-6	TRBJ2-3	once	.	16	CASSLLLATSTDTQYF	TGTGCCAGCAGCTTACTTCTAGCAACTAGCACAGATACGCAGTATTTT